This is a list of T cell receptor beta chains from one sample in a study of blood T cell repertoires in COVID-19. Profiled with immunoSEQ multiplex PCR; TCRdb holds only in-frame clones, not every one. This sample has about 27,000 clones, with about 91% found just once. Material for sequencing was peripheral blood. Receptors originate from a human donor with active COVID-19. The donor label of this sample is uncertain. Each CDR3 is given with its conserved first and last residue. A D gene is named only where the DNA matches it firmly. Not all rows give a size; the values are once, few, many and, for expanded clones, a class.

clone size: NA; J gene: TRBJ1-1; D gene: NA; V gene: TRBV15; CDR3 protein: CATSKGRGTEAFF; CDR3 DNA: TGTGCCACCAGCAAGGGCCGGGGCACTGAAGCTTTCTTT
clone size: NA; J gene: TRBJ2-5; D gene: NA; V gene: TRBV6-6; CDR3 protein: CASSLGLGTQYF; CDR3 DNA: TGTGCCAGCAGTCTCGGACTGGGAACCCAGTACTTC
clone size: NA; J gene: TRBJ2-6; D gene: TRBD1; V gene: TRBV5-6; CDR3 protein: CASSFAQGAGANVLTF; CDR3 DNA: TGTGCCAGCAGCTTTGCGCAGGGGGCCGGGGCCAACGTCCTGACTTTC
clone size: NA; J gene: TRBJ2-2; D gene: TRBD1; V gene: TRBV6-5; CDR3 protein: CASSYGQGYTGELFF; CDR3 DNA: TGTGCCAGCAGTTACGGACAGGGATACACCGGGGAGCTGTTTTTT
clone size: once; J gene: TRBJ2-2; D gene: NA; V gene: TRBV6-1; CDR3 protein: CASSEGGRVTGELFF; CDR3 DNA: TGTGCCAGCAGTGAAGGGGGCAGGGTAACCGGGGAGCTGTTTTTT
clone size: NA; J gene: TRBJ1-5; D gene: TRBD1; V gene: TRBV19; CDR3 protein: CASSRDRLSNQPQHF; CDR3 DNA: TGTGCCAGTAGTAGGGACAGGCTTAGCAATCAGCCCCAGCATTTT
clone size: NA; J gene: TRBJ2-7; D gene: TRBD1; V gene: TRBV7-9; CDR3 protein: CASSFGTGIEQYF; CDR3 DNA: TGTGCCAGCAGCTTCGGGACAGGGATCGAGCAGTACTTC
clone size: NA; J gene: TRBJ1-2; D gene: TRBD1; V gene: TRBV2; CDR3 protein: CASTRDRVLNGYTF; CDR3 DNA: TGTGCCAGCACCCGGGACAGGGTTTTGAATGGCTACACCTTC
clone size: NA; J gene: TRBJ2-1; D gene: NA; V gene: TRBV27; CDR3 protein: CASSFRDNEQFF; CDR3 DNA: TGTGCCAGCAGTTTTCGGGACAATGAGCAGTTCTTC
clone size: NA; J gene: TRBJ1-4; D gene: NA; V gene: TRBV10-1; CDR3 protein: CASTPGRGDEKLFF; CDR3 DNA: TGCGCCAGCACCCCGGGAAGAGGAGATGAAAAACTGTTTTTT
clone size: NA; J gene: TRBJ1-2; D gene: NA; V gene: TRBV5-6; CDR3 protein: CASSLRSYGYTF; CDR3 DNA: TGTGCCAGCAGCTTGCGCAGCTATGGCTACACCTTC
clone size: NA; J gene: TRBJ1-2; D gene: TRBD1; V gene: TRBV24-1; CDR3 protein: CATHPRPGQGEGYTF; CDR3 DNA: TGTGCCACCCACCCGCGACCGGGACAGGGAGAGGGCTACACCTTC
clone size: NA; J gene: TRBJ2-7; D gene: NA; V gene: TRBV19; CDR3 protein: CASSPTGHPTGEQYF; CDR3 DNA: TGTGCCAGTAGCCCGACGGGACACCCAACGGGCGAGCAGTACTTC
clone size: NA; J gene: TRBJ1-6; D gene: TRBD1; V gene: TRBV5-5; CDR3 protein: CASSGRDRGLSPLHF; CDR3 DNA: TGTGCCAGCAGCGGCCGGGACAGGGGGCTTTCACCCCTCCACTTT
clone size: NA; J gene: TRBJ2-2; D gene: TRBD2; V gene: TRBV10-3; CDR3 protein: CAIRTLAGNTGELFF; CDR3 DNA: TGTGCCATCAGGACCCTAGCGGGGAACACCGGGGAGCTGTTTTTT
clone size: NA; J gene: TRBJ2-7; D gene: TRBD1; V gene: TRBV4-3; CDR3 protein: CASSQADRGPYEQYF; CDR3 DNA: TGCGCCAGCAGCCAAGCTGACAGGGGGCCCTACGAGCAGTACTTC
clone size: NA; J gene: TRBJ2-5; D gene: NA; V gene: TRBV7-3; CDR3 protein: CASSLNTGSQETQYF; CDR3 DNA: TGTGCCAGCAGCTTAAACACAGGATCTCAAGAGACCCAGTACTTC
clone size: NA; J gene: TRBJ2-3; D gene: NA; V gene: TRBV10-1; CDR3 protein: CASSRGDTQYF; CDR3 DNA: TGCGCCAGCAGCCGGGGGGATACGCAGTATTTT
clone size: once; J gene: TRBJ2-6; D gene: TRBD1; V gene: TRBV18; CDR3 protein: CASSHGQGTGANVLTF; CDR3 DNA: TGTGCCAGCTCACACGGACAGGGGACTGGGGCCAACGTCCTGACTTTC
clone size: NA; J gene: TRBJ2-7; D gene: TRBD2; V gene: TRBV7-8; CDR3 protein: CASSLYLAGDYEQYF; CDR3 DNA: TGTGCCAGCAGCTTGTACCTAGCGGGAGACTACGAGCAGTACTTC
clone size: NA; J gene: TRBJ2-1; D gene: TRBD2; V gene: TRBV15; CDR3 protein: CATSPTLLETSGGDYNEQFF; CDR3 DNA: TGTGCCACCAGCCCGACCCTCTTGGAGACTAGCGGGGGAGATTACAATGAGCAGTTCTTC
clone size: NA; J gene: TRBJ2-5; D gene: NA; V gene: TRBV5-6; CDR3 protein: CASSLAGRGQETQYF; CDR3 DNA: TGTGCCAGCAGCTTGGCCGGCCGGGGCCAAGAGACCCAGTACTTC
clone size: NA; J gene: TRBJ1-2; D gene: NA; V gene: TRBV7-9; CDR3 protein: CASSLDTNNYGYTF; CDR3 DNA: TGTGCCAGCAGCTTAGACACAAACAACTATGGCTACACCTTC
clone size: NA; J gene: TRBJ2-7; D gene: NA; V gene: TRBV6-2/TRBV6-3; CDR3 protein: CASSYDTGPYEQYF; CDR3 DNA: TGTGCCAGCAGTTACGACACAGGGCCCTACGAGCAGTACTTC
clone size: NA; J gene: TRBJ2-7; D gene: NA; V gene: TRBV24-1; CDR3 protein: CATSDSTGYEQYF; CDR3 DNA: TGTGCCACCAGTGATTCCACAGGTTACGAGCAGTACTTC
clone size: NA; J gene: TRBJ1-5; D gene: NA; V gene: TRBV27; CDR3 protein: CASSLGPLNQPQHF; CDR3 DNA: TGTGCCAGCAGTTTAGGCCCTCTCAATCAGCCCCAGCATTTT
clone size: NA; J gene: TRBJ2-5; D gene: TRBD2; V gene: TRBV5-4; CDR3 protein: CASSQRWGTSGRVETQYF; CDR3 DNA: TGTGCCAGCAGCCAGCGTTGGGGGACTAGCGGGAGGGTCGAGACCCAGTACTTC
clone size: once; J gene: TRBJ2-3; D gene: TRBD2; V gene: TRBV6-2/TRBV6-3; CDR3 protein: CASSYEAGGLADTQYF; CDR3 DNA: TGTGCCAGCAGTTATGAAGCGGGAGGGTTAGCAGATACGCAGTATTTT
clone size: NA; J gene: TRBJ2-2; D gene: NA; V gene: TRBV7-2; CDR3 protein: CASSKAEGGALF; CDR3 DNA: TGTGCCAGCAGCAAGGCGGAGGGTGGGGCCCTTTTT
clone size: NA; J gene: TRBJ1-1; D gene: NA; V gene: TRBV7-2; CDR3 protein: CASSTGISEAFF; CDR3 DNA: TGTGCCAGCAGCACAGGGATATCTGAAGCTTTCTTT
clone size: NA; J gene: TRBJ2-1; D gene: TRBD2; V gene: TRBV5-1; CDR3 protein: CASSSGVGLVSNEQFF; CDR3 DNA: TGCGCCAGCAGCTCGGGGGTGGGACTAGTCAGCAATGAGCAGTTCTTC
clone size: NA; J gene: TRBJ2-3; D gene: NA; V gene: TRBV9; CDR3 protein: CASSVVTDTQYF; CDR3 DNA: TGTGCCAGCAGCGTAGTAACAGATACGCAGTATTTT
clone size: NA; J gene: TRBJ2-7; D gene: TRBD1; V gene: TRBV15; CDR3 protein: CATSRPGQSNEQYF; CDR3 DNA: TGTGCCACCAGCAGACCGGGACAGAGTAACGAGCAGTACTTC
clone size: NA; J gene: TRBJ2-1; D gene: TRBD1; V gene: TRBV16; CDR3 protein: CASRPPGQVPNEQFF; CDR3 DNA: TGTGCCAGCCGCCCCCCAGGACAGGTCCCAAATGAGCAGTTCTTC
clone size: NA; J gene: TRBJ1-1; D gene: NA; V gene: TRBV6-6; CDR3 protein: CASSYPGKDTEAFF; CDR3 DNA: TGTGCCAGCAGTTACCCGGGGAAGGACACTGAAGCTTTCTTT
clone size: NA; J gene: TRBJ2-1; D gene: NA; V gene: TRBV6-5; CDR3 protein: CASSPHNEQFF; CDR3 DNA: TGTGCCAGCAGTCCTCACAATGAGCAGTTCTTC
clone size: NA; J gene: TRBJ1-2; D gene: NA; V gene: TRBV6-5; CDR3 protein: CASSYLDSLNYGYTF; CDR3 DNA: TGTGCCAGCAGTTATTTGGACAGCCTTAACTATGGCTACACCTTC
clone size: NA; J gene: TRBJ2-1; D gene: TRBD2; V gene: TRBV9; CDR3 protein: CASSYGLDGGYEQFF; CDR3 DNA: TGTGCCAGCAGCTACGGACTAGATGGGGGTTATGAGCAGTTCTTC
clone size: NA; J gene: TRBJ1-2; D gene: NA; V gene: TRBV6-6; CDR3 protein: CASRATNDYGYTF; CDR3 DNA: TGTGCCAGCAGGGCAACGAACGACTATGGCTACACCTTC
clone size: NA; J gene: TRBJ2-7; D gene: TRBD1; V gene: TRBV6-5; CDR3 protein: CASRGQGYEQYF; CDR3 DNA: TGTGCCAGCAGAGGACAGGGCTACGAGCAGTACTTC
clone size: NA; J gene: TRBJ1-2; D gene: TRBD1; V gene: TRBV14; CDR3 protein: CASSQDRWIRQGDLYGYTF; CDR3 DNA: TGTGCCAGCAGCCAAGATAGGTGGATTAGGCAGGGGGACCTGTATGGCTACACCTTC
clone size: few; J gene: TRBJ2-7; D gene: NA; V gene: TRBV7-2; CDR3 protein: CASSSTGRYYEQYF; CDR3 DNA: TGTGCCAGCAGCTCGACAGGTAGATATTACGAGCAGTACTTC
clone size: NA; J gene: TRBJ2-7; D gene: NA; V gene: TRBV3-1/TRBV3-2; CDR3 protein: CASSHLSYEQYF; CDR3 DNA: TGTGCCAGCAGCCATCTCTCCTACGAGCAGTACTTC
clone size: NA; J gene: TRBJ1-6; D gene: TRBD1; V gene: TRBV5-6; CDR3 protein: CASSGGQGGGWGSPLHF; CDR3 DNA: TGTGCCAGCAGCGGAGGACAGGGAGGAGGCTGGGGTTCACCCCTCCACTTT
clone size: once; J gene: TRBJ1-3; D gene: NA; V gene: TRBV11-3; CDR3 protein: CASSLGPERTGNTIYF; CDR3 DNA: TGTGCCAGCAGCTTGGGTCCCGAGAGGACTGGAAACACCATATATTTT
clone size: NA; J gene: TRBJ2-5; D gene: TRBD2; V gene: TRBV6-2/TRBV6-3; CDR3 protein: CASSSKLAGAPRKTQYF; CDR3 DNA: TGTGCCAGCAGTTCGAAACTAGCGGGGGCCCCCCGGAAGACCCAGTACTTC
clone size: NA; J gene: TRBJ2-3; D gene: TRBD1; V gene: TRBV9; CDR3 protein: CASSARQGEDTQYF; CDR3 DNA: TGTGCCAGCAGCGCCAGACAGGGTGAAGATACGCAGTATTTT
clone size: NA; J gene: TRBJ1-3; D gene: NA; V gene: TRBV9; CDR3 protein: CASSATLTDPGNTIYF; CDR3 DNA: TGTGCCAGCAGCGCCACTTTGACAGACCCAGGAAACACCATATATTTT
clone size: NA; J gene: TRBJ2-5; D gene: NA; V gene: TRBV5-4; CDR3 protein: CASSQSGSQETQYF; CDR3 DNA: TGTGCCAGCAGCCAATCAGGGTCCCAAGAGACCCAGTACTTC
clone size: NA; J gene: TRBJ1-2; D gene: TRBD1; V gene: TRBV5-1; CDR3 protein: CASSLLRQGLNYGYTF; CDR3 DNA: TGCGCCAGCAGCTTGCTAAGACAGGGTCTTAACTATGGCTACACCTTC
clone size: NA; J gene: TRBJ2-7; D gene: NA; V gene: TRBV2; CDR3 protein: CASSGARVLSYEQYF; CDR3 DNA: TGTGCCAGCAGTGGGGCCAGGGTTTTGAGCTACGAGCAGTACTTC